This T cell receptor beta chain originates from a study of regulatory T cells in long-lasting Graves disease. With iRepertoire HTBI primers and Arm-PCR of CDR3 regions, TCR beta libraries were built. Using its own MiXCR run on the multiplex PCR reads, TCRdb lists one record per CDR3 protein. Among hundreds of thousands of distinct CDR3 sequences listed, 21% were seen once. For this clonotype: Its antigen is as yet unknown.

The CDR3 is 15 amino acids. Germline V gives CDR1 MGHDK, CDR2 SYGVNS. J lost 7 bases, V lost 2 bases, and 8 bases had no gene match. Time point of the sample: persistent/refractory GD, antithyroid drugs over 5 years with positive TRAb. Preparation of the TCR library used RNA extracted from PBMCs. American Thyroid Association guidelines defined Graves' disease diagnosis. Broader study findings: It was in persistent disease that TRBV28, TRBJ1-2 and TRBJ2-5 were favored.

The source material was peripheral blood mononuclear cells (PBMCs), sampled when the disease was refractory, from a patient treated with antithyroid drugs. This chain links TRBV25-1 with TRBJ2-4, with 7 nucleotides matching TRBD2. The clonotype comes from a female donor with Graves disease. As DNA, the CDR3 is TGTGCCAGCAGTGAAACCTCCGCCGGGGGGAACATTCAGTACTTC. This encodes CASSETSAGGNIQYF.